This T cell receptor (beta chain) came from a study of blood T cell repertoires in COVID-19. Germline V lookup: CDR1 SNHLY, CDR2 FYNNEI. CDR3 length: 11 amino acids. Between the trimmed V and J ends, which lost 6 bases and 8 bases, there was a span of 8 bases. On this clone: Other DNA sequences in the same sample also yield this CDR3.

In the authors' workflow: How many nucleated cells were present was estimated from reference gene primer amplification. Generated by immunoSEQ multiplex PCR, the TCRdb table keeps only in-frame clones and is missing some. V and J calls and clone size are as listed in that table; D and trimming were resolved from the DNA. This sample has roughly 260,000 clones; approximately 80% occur once, and the top ten carry over 3%. V gene TRBV2 combines with J gene TRBJ1-3; no firm D call. Sequencing used peripheral blood. This sequence was found in a middle-aged woman with active or convalescent COVID-19. Here the CDR3 reads CASSRRDTIYF. The CDR3 bases are TGTGCCAGCAGCCGTCGTGACACCATATATTTT.